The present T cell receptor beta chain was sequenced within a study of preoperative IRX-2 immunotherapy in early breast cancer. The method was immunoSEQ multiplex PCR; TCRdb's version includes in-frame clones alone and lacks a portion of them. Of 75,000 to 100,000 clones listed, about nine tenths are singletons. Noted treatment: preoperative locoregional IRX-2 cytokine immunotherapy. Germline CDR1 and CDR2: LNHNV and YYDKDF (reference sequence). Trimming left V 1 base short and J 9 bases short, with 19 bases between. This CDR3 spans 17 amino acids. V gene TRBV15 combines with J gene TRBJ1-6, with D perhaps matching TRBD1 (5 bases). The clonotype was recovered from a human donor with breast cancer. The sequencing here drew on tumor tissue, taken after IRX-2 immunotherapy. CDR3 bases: TGTGCCACCAGCAGAGGAGGGAGGTCAGGGAAAAGTTCACCCCTCCACTTT. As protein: CATSRGGRSGKSSPLHF.